Given below is one TCR beta chain in context. This clone occurred a few times. No cognate antigen has been identified for it. Base qualities are not at hand, and no much larger clone is one base apart. CDR1 and CDR2 are read off the germline V gene (reference sequence) as SGHNT and YYREEE. V was cut back by 4 bases and J by 0 bases, leaving a gap of 14 bases between them. From the cysteine up to the phenylalanine, the CDR3 has a length of 16 residues. Just the 48-base CDR3 DNA is kept, in frame starting at base 1. Each donor gave one peripheral blood draw, averaging approximately 110 mL, which was collected into heparinised tubes. A BD FACSAria II was used to sort naive, central memory, regulatory and stem cell-like memory CD4+ T cells with a panel that included CD45RO, CCR7, CD25, CD127, CD95 and CD27. Every sorted population had a purity above 95%. PBMCs were isolated right away by Lymphoprep density gradient centrifugation and were stained directly, without culture. Samples were stained and sorted in pairs, with one healthy donor and one patient per experiment, so that batch effects were minimized.

All of the isolated RNA was reverse transcribed with the High Capacity cDNA Reverse Transcription Kit, so expressed TCRB transcripts were sequenced. Deep immunoSEQ sequencing was performed on naive, central memory and regulatory T cell samples, with an average of around 3.4 million total reads per sample. After sorted cells were lysed in RLT buffer, RNA was extracted with DNase-treated RNeasy Micro or Mini kits, with the choice depending on cell number. Each cell subset was processed on its own to prevent cross-contamination, while patient and healthy donor samples were processed together. TCRB sequences were amplified from cDNA with the immunoSEQ multiplex PCR, producing 87-bp fragments spanning the CDR3 region. Amplicons were sequenced on the Illumina HiSeq platform. The original methods were these. PCR bias was corrected computationally using synthetic template baselines, and reads within Hamming distance 2 were collapsed, with unmergeable singletons discarded. Reads were aligned against IMGT so that V, D and J genes, CDR3 length and insertions or deletions at six rearrangement sites could be assigned. Within each subset, clonotype counts were normalized to the number of sorted cells before true diversity and Gini coefficients were calculated with the tcR R package. The overlap coefficient, calculated on TCRB nucleotide sequences, was used to measure repertoire sharing. Entries here come from immuneACCESS through TCRdb and include only in-frame sequences with V and J called. Some clones fail to appear in such tables; in the studies checked, an unresolved V gene covers under half of the shortfall, and the cause of the remainder is unknown. V, J and clone size derive from that table, while D and trimming were established from the DNA sequence. This sample gives about 170,000 clones in total; approximately 8% of them show up just once. The ten largest account for 0.5% of the sample.

This sample was taken from a study of beta chain features in type 1 diabetes (dated by TCRdb to 2016 to 2019). With regard to the full study: No differences in mean age, gender distribution, total cell number or subset yield were found between patients and healthy donors. The study compared the TCRB repertoires of sorted circulating CD4+ T cell subsets in recently diagnosed type 1 diabetes patients with those in matched healthy donors. Regulatory and stem cell-like memory subsets were isolated from only 8 patients and about eight healthy donors, whereas naive and central memory subsets came from all 30 or so donors. Across all samples, fewer than 130 million sorted cells were examined, and cell number per subset correlated strongly with RNA yield.

The research as a whole found: Naive, central memory and regulatory TCRB repertoires appeared to be more similar among patients than among healthy donors. Patients with type 1 diabetes made fewer insertions and deleted more nucleotides at VDJ recombination sites, implying thymic rearrangement abnormalities. Because small numbers of individuals were included in the HLA sub-analyses, any influence of HLA type on TCRB rearrangement was left unresolved. PCR may preferentially amplify shorter templates, but because patient and control samples were amplified and corrected together, any resulting skew would affect both groups equally. A moderate but significant shortening of TCRB CDR3 length was observed in type 1 diabetes patients in all four CD4+ subsets. Because cDNA rather than genomic DNA was sequenced, highly expressing activated cells could have been over-represented, although no difference in activation and CD3 levels was found between groups.

The rearranged segments are TRBV5-4 and TRBJ2-1, and possibly TRBD1, on 6 matching bases. The specimen sequenced was central memory CD4+ T cells from blood. The clonotype originates from a man aged 18 to 29 with type 1 diabetes. The nucleotides are TGTGCCAGCAGCCCCCCCGGACAGAACTCCTACAATGAGCAGTTCTTC. This is translated as CASSPPGQNSYNEQFF.